Detailed here is one T cell receptor beta chain. Its matching antigen is unknown. This sample is part of a study of T cell repertoires in cytomegalovirus infection. TCRdb reprocessed the reads with MiXCR, giving one entry per CDR3 protein. The sample shows about 340,000 distinct CDR3 sequences, roughly 28% of them seen only once. CDR1 and CDR2 from the germline V gene are SGHTA and FQGNSA. Trimming took 0 bases from V and 9 from J, leaving 9 bases between them. The CDR3 runs 13 residues. This clonotype was sampled from a human donor in good health (CMV status not recorded). Some clones in this sample may be carry-over from other donors' samples. The specimen comprised cultured PBMCs, sampled from culture after CMV antigen stimulation. The chain joins TRBV7-2 to TRBJ2-1, with D possibly matching TRBD1 (6 bases). In nucleotides, the CDR3 is TGTGCCAGCAGCTTAGCGAAGGGGGTTGAGCAGTTCTTC. Amino acid sequence: CASSLAKGVEQFF.